A selection of T cell receptor beta chains follows, all from one sample in a study of blood T cell repertoires in COVID-19. Sequencing used immunoSEQ multiplex PCR; TCRdb keeps in-frame clones, though not all of them. Of about 290,000 clones listed, about 85% are singletons. Sequences were obtained from peripheral blood. These receptor sequences come from a woman between 45 and 60 years old with active or convalescent COVID-19. The CDR3 runs from the conserved cysteine through the conserved F or W. D genes are given only for firm matches. Size tells how often a clone was seen (once, few, many) or the class of an expanded clone, and some rows leave it out.

J: TRBJ2-1
V: TRBV11-2
D: .
size: .
DNA: TGTGCCAGCAGCTTAGTAGTGGTTCTAGGGCAGTTCTTC
CDR3: CASSLVVVLGQFF

J: TRBJ2-3
V: TRBV9
D: TRBD2
size: .
DNA: TGTGCCAGCAGCGCTAGCGGGAGCACAGATACGCAGTATTTT
CDR3: CASSASGSTDTQYF

J: TRBJ2-1
V: TRBV28
D: TRBD2
size: .
DNA: TGTGCCAGCAGTCTAGCGGGAGGGCCGTCCTACAATGAGCAGTTCTTC
CDR3: CASSLAGGPSYNEQFF

J: TRBJ1-5
V: TRBV6-5
D: .
size: .
DNA: TGTGCCACCAGCGTTTCTTATAGCAATCAGCCCCAGCATTTT
CDR3: CATSVSYSNQPQHF

J: TRBJ1-5
V: TRBV30
D: .
size: .
DNA: TGTGCCTGGAGTGGAAACAGGAATCAGCCCCAGCATTTT
CDR3: CAWSGNRNQPQHF

J: TRBJ2-2
V: TRBV6-5
D: .
size: .
DNA: TGTGCCAGCAGTTATACCCGGGACACCGGGGAGCTGTTTTTT
CDR3: CASSYTRDTGELFF

J: TRBJ2-3
V: TRBV15
D: TRBD2
size: few
DNA: TGTGCCACCAGCGCCCGACTAGCGGGAGTGTCAGATACGCAGTATTTT
CDR3: CATSARLAGVSDTQYF

J: TRBJ2-2
V: TRBV4-2
D: .
size: .
DNA: TGTGCCAGCAGCCAAGTATTAGAGACTGCGAACACCGGGGAGCTGTTTTTT
CDR3: CASSQVLETANTGELFF

J: TRBJ1-3
V: TRBV29-1
D: .
size: .
DNA: TGCAGCGCCGCGGGACCTCTCTCTGGAAACACCATATATTTT
CDR3: CSAAGPLSGNTIYF

J: TRBJ1-1
V: TRBV13
D: TRBD1
size: .
DNA: TGTGCCAGCAGCTTCTCCGGGACAGTGAACACTGAAGCTTTCTTT
CDR3: CASSFSGTVNTEAFF

J: TRBJ1-5
V: TRBV28
D: .
size: once
DNA: TGTGCCAGCAGTTTACCAACAGGGTCTCAGCCCCAGCATTTT
CDR3: CASSLPTGSQPQHF

J: TRBJ2-1
V: TRBV5-1
D: TRBD1
size: .
DNA: TGCGCCAGCAGCCGCGGGACAGGGGGCAATGAGCAGTTCTTC
CDR3: CASSRGTGGNEQFF

J: TRBJ1-2
V: TRBV5-5
D: TRBD1
size: once
DNA: TGTGCCAGCAGCCCCCGGGACAGGATACACTATGGCTACACCTTC
CDR3: CASSPRDRIHYGYTF

J: TRBJ1-2
V: TRBV10-3
D: .
size: .
DNA: TGTGCCATCAGTGAAGGAATACAGACAGGTCGGGGCTACACCTTC
CDR3: CAISEGIQTGRGYTF

J: TRBJ2-1
V: TRBV6-5
D: TRBD2
size: .
DNA: TGTGCCAGCAGCTACCGGTTAGCGGGAGAGGAGCAGTTCTTC
CDR3: CASSYRLAGEEQFF

J: TRBJ1-4
V: TRBV5-1
D: TRBD1
size: .
DNA: TGCGCCAGCAGCGGGACGGGACAGCTAAATGAAAAACTGTTTTTT
CDR3: CASSGTGQLNEKLFF

J: TRBJ1-1
V: TRBV27
D: TRBD1
size: once
DNA: TGTGCCAGCAGTCTAAACAGGGGCTACACTGAAGCTTTCTTT
CDR3: CASSLNRGYTEAFF